The clone carrying this TCR beta chain was recorded a few times. What it binds is not known. This record belongs to a study of T cell repertoires in cytomegalovirus infection. Study at large: Shared public TCR beta signatures pointed to both CMV infection and a matching HLA type.

General study results and limits: Across the ex vivo response, the dominant clonotypes were HLA-C-restricted CMV-specific TCR beta clonotypes.

This CDR3 has 15 residues. Trimming took 5 bases from V and 6 from J, leaving 16 bases between them. CDR1 SGHTA and CDR2 FQGNSA come from the germline V gene. TCRdb re-called the reads through MiXCR, storing one row per CDR3 protein. The sample contains around 100,000 distinct CDR3 sequences, around 10% of which appear only once. The sequenced sample consisted of PBMCs, sequenced either directly or after in vitro stimulation (not recorded which). This rearrangement joins TRBV7-2 to TRBJ2-2; no firm D call. The TCR originated in a human donor in good health (CMV status not recorded). Some clones in this sample may be carry-over from other donors' samples. The CDR3 nucleotides read TGTGCCAGCAGCGCAGGCAGACGCCGGGCCGGGGAGCTGTTTTTT. Amino acid sequence: CASSAGRRRAGELFF. The variable domain in full, with the rest retrieved from reference TRBV7-2 and TRBJ2-2, is GAGVSQSPSNKVTEKGKDVELRCDPISGHTALYWYRQSLGQGLEFLIYFQGNSAPDKSGLPSDRFSAERTGGSVSTLTIQRTQQEDSAVYLCASSAGRRRAGELFFGEGSRLTVL.